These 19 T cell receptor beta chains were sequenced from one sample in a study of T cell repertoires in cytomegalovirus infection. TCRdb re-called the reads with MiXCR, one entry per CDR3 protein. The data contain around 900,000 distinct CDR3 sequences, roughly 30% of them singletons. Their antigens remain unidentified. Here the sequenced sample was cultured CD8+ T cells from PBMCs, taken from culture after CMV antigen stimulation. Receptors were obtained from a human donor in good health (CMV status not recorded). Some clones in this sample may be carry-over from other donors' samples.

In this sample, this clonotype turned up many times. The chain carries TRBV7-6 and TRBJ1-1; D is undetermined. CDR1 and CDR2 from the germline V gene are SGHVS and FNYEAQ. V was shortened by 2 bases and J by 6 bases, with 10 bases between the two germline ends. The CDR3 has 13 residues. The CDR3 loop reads CASSLKTNAEAFF. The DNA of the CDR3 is TGTGCCAGCAGCTTAAAGACAAATGCTGAAGCTTTCTTT.

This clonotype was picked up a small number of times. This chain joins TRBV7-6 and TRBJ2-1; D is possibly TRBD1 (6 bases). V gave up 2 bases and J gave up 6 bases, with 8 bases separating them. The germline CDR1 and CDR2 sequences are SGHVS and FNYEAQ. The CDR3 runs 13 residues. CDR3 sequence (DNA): TGTGCCAGCAGCTTACCAGGGGTCAATGAGCAGTTCTTC. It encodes CASSLPGVNEQFF.

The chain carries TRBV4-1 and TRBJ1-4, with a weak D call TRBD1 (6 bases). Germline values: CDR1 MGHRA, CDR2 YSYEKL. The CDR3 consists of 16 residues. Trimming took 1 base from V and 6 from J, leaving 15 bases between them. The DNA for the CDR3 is TGCGCCAGCAGCCAAGTTCACGGGACATCGGATGAAAAACTGTTTTTT. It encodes CASSQVHGTSDEKLFF.

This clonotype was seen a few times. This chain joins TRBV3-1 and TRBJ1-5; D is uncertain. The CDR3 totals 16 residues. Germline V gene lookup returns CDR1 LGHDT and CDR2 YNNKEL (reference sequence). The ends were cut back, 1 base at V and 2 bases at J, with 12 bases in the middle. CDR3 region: CASSQGLFPGNQPQHF. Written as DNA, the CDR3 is TGTGCCAGCAGCCAAGGCTTGTTTCCGGGCAATCAGCCCCAGCATTTT.

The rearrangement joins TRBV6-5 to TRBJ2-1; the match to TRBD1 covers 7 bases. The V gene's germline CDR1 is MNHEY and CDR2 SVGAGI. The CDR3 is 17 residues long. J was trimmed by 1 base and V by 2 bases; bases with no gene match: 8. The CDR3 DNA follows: TGTGCCAGCAGTTACCATCGACAGGGAACATCCTACAATGAGCAGTTCTTC. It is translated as CASSYHRQGTSYNEQFF.

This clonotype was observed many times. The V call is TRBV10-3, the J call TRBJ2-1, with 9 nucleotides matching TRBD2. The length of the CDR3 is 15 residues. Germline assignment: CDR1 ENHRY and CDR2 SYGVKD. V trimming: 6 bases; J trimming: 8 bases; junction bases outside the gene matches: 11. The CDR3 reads CAIRFSSGAKDEQFF. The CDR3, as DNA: TGTGCCATCAGATTTTCTAGCGGGGCGAAGGATGAGCAGTTCTTC.

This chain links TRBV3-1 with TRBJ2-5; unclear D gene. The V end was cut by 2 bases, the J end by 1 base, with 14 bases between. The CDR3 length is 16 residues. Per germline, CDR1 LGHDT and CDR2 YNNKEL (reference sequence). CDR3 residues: CASSQPGSTFQETQYF. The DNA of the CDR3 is TGTGCCAGCAGCCAACCCGGTTCAACATTCCAAGAGACCCAGTACTTC.

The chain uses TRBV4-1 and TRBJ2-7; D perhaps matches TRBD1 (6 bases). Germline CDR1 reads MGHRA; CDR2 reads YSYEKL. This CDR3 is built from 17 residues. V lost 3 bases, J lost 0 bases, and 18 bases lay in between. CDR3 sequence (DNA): TGCGCCAGCAGCCACGGAACGCCGGGGACATACTCCTACGAGCAGTACTTC. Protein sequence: CASSHGTPGTYSYEQYF.

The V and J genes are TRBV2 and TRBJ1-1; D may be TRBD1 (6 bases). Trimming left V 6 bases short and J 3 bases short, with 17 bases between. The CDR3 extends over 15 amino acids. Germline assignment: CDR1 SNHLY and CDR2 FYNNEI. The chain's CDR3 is CASSGRKDSYTEAFF. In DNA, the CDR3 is TGTGCCAGCAGCGGACGAAAGGACAGTTACACTGAAGCTTTCTTT. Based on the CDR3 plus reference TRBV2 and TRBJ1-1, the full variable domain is EPEVTQTPSHQVTQMGQEVILRCVPISNHLYFYWYRQILGQKVEFLVSFYNNEISEKSEIFDDQFSVERPDGSNFTLKIRSTKLEDSAMYFCASSGRKDSYTEAFFGQGTRLTVV.

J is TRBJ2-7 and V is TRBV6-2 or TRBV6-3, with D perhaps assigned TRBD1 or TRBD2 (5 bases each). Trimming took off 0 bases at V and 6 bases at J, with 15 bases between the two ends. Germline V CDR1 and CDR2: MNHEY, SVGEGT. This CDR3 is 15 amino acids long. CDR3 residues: CASSYSGDPLVEQYV. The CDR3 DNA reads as TGTGCCAGCAGTTACTCGGGGGATCCCTTGGTCGAGCAGTACGTC.

The CDR3 loop reads CASSLSGGALETQYF. For the CDR3, the DNA is TGTGCCAGCAGTTTAAGCGGGGGGGCCTTGGAGACCCAGTACTTC. The chain has TRBV27 and TRBJ2-5; 10 nucleotides line up with TRBD2. This CDR3 is built from 15 residues. V was pared by 2 bases and J by 5 bases, with 5 bases of the junction left unmatched. Germline-derived CDR1 and CDR2 are MNHEY and SMNVEV (reference sequence).

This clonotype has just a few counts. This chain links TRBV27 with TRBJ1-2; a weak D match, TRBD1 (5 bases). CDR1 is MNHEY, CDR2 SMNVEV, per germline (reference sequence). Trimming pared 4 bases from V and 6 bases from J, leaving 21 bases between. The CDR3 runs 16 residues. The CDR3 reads CASSSYAQMGVNGYTF. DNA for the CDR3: TGTGCCAGCAGTTCATATGCCCAGATGGGGGTGAATGGCTACACCTTC.

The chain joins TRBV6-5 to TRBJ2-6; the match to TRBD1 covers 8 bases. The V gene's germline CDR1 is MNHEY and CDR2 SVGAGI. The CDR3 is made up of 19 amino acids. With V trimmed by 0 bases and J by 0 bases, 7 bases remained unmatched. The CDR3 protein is CASSYSSPDRGSGANVLTF. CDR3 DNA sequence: TGTGCCAGCAGTTACTCGAGTCCAGACAGGGGCTCTGGGGCCAACGTCCTGACTTTC.

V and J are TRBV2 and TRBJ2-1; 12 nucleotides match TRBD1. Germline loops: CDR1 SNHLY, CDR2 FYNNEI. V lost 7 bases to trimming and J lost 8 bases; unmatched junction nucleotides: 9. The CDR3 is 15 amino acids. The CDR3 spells CASTLGDRGRYEQFF. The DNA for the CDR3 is TGTGCCAGCACCTTGGGGGACAGGGGGCGGTATGAGCAGTTCTTC.

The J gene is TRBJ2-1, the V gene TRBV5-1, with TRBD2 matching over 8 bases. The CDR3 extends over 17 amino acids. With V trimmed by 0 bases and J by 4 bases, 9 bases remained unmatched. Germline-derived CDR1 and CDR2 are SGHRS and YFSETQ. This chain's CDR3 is CASSLARAGGRYNEQFF. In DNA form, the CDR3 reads TGCGCCAGCAGCTTGGCTAGGGCGGGGGGCCGATACAATGAGCAGTTCTTC.

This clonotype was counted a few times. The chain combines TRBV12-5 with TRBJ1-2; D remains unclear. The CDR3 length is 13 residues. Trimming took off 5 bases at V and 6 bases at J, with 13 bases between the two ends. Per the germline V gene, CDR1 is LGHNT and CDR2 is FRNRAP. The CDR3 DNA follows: TGTGCTAGTGGTCCCGCGGTGCGAGATGGCTACACCTTC. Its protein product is CASGPAVRDGYTF.

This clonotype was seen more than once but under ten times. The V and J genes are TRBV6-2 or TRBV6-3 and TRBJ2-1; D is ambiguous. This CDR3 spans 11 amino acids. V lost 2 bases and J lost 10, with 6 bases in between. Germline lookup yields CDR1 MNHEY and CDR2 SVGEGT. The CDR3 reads CASSYEYEQFF. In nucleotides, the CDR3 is TGTGCCAGCAGTTACGAGTACGAGCAGTTCTTC.

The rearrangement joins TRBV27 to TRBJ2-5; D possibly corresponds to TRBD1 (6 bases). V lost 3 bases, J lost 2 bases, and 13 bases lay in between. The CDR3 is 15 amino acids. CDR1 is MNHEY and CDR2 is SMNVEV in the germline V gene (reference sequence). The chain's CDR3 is CASSFFGTNQETQYF. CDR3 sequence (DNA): TGTGCCAGCAGTTTCTTCGGGACAAATCAAGAGACCCAGTACTTC.

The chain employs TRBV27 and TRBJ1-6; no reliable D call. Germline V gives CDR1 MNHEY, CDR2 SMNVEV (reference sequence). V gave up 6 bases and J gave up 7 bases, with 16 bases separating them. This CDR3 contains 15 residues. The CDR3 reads CASSRGGALNSPLHF. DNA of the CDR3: TGTGCCAGCAGCCGAGGTGGTGCTCTAAATTCACCCCTCCACTTT.